This T cell receptor (beta chain) originates from a study of response to subunit inactivated influenza vaccine. Study findings and constraints: Only a handful of new T cells, the authors suggested, are recruited with each seasonal influenza vaccination.

As for this clonotype: The antigen is unknown.

TCRdb independently ran MiXCR on the RT-PCR reads; one entry per CDR3 protein. The repertoire holds 500,000 to 550,000 distinct CDR3 sequences, with approximately 7.8% as singletons. J gave up 4 bases and V 2 bases, and 6 bases lay outside the gene matches. This CDR3 has 15 residues. Germline assignment: CDR1 MNHNS and CDR2 SASEGT. V usage is TRBV6-1 and J usage is TRBJ2-7, with 9 bases aligning to TRBD1. This TCR came from a man between 45 and 75 years old who received an inactivated influenza vaccine. The starting material was PBMCs from blood, obtained roughly 24 months after vaccination. CDR3 protein: CASSEQFGTGYEQYF. CDR3 in DNA: TGTGCCAGCAGTGAACAATTCGGGACAGGGTACGAGCAGTACTTC.